This T cell receptor (beta chain) is from a study of technical replicates of blood from several donors. TCRdb keeps only in-frame clones here, not all; method: immunoSEQ multiplex PCR. The data show approximately 81,000 clones, under 96% seen once. This CDR3 has 15 amino acids. The J segment lost 4 bases and the V segment lost 4 bases, leaving 9 bases of the junction unmatched. Germline lookup yields CDR1 MGHRA and CDR2 YSYEKL. This TCR was sampled from a human donor in good health. The chain has TRBV4-1 and TRBJ2-7; TRBD1 aligns across 8 bases. Input material: T cells isolated from PBMCs. The CDR3 reads CASSRGQGRLYEQYF. CDR3 nucleotide sequence: TGCGCCAGCAGCCGTGGACAGGGACGCCTTTACGAGCAGTACTTC.